One and the same sample provided the 5 T cell receptor beta chains below, sequenced in a study of early T cells in non-severe SARS-CoV-2 infection. TCRdb processed the 5' RACE reads anew with MiXCR; each CDR3 protein has one entry. Of about 50,000 distinct CDR3 sequences listed, more than 9% are singletons. The sequenced sample was whole blood. The receptors come from an adult who was a healthcare worker with PCR-confirmed SARS-CoV-2 infection or an uninfected control (not recorded which).

There are many counts of this clonotype. The chain uses TRBV20-1 and TRBJ2-2; D possibly matches TRBD1 or TRBD2 (5 bases each). V dropped 1 base and J dropped 6 bases, with 15 bases sitting between them. There are 15 residues in the CDR3. CDR1 DFQATT and CDR2 SNEGSKA come from the germline V gene (reference sequence). CDR3: CSARATGRFAGELFF. In DNA form, the CDR3 reads TGCAGTGCTAGAGCGACGGGGCGGTTTGCCGGGGAGCTGTTTTTT.

The chain couples TRBV3-1 to TRBJ2-3, with 14 nucleotides matching TRBD2. This CDR3 region has 16 residues. From germline, CDR1 is LGHDT and CDR2 YNNKEL (reference sequence). The trim removed 4 bases at V and 3 bases at J, leaving 3 bases unmatched. The CDR3 coding sequence is TGTGCCAGCAGCCCGGGACTAGCGGGAGTAACAGATACGCAGTATTTT. Protein: CASSPGLAGVTDTQYF.

The sample holds a few counts of this clonotype. The chain has TRBV28 and TRBJ1-2; 7 positions match TRBD1. The CDR3 spans 12 residues. Germline V gene lookup returns CDR1 MDHEN and CDR2 SYDVKM. Trimming cost V 6 bases and J 6 bases; bases outside gene matches: 4. The CDR3 DNA follows: TGTGCCAGCAGGACAGGGATCAATGGCTACACCTTC. It translates to CASRTGINGYTF.

This clonotype was seen repeatedly, ten times or more. The genes are TRBV7-2 and TRBJ2-3, with TRBD2 as a possible D gene (6 bases). Trimming cost V 5 bases and J 2 bases, with 11 bases left between them. CDR3 size: 14 residues. The germline V gene has CDR1 SGHTA and CDR2 FQGNSA. This CDR3 is CASSRGLFTDTQYF. The CDR3 region has the DNA TGTGCCAGCAGCCGTGGACTATTCACAGATACGCAGTATTTT.

This clonotype has ten or more counts. The J gene is TRBJ2-1, the V gene TRBV6-2 or TRBV6-3; TRBD1 is a possible D gene (5 bases). In germline, CDR1 is MNHEY, CDR2 SVGEGT. V lost 6 bases, J lost 9 bases, and 18 bases lay in between. The CDR3 contains 14 residues. CDR3 sequence (DNA): TGTGCCAGCAGCCCAACCGTTAGGGGTTTTGAGCAGTTCTTC. Translated: CASSPTVRGFEQFF.